Detailed here is one T cell receptor beta chain. Its antigen remains unidentified. The junction differs from germline at one of its ends, possibly a read error. Blood RNA originated from unsorted whole blood, with germline DNA additionally extracted. The entry originates in a study of tumor-infiltrating lymphocytes in primary liver carcinoma. The wider study: Patients underwent surgical resection for primary liver carcinoma. Samples produced roughly 3.65 to 7.5 million productive TCRbeta reads, comparable across tissue types. Findings and caveats of the study: Tumor samples exhibited a significantly greater top-250-clone fraction than blood samples (p = 0.039).

Using a constant-region primer together with ProtoScript II reverse transcriptase, TCR beta cDNA was made from about 500 ng of total RNA. Libraries for TCR beta were built through three nested multiplex PCR rounds, which together made up a slightly modified ARM-PCR procedure. The first two PCR rounds used TRBV1-TRBV30 primers with a Cbeta primer, nine to eleven cycles each. In TCRdb, the multiplex PCR reads were re-called with MiXCR into one record per CDR3 protein. The profile covers approximately 310,000 distinct CDR3 sequences, with 50% to 70% appearing a single time and about 8.4% taken by the ten largest. The V gene's germline CDR1 is MNHEY and CDR2 SVGEGT. This CDR3 comprises 14 residues.

The rearrangement uses TRBV6-2 or TRBV6-3 and TRBJ1-5; D not resolved. The sequenced sample consisted of peripheral blood. This receptor was taken from a man between 35 and 55 years old with primary liver carcinoma and hepatitis B virus infection. The CDR3 DNA sequence: TGTGTCAGCAGTCAGAGACAAGGTTCGGTAGCCCAGCATTTT. Encoded protein: CVSSQRQGSVAQHF.